This TCR beta chain was captured in a study of resident and recirculating memory T cells in vitiligo. Study-level background: Epidermis came from shave biopsies of lesional and nonlesional sites, plus PBMCs.

Profiling relied on immunoSEQ multiplex PCR, and the TCRdb table lists in-frame clones only, not all of them. Of 35,000 to 45,000 clones listed, about nine tenths are singletons. CDR1 is SGHAT, CDR2 FQNNGV, per germline. This CDR3 comprises 17 residues. V shed 1 base and J 8 bases; nucleotides not matched to a gene: 13. Stable vitiligo meant no lesion change over the previous 6 months. The chain has TRBV11-2 and TRBJ1-2, with 10 bases identical to TRBD1. Sequenced sample: blood. The sequence was obtained from a male donor with vitiligo. The CDR3, as DNA: TGTGCCAGCAGCTTAGGGGGGACAGGGGCTACGTGGGGCGGCTACACCTTC. This translates into CASSLGGTGATWGGYTF.